This is a list of T cell receptor beta chains from one sample in a study of blood T cell repertoires in COVID-19. Produced via immunoSEQ multiplex PCR; TCRdb's table is partial and in-frame only. Here the sample spans more than 300,000 clones, roughly 86% being singletons. Sequencing used peripheral blood. Every receptor here comes from a woman in her 70s with COVID-19, enrolled during active disease. Each CDR3 is given with its conserved first and last residue. Fields, in order: V gene, J gene, clone size, D gene, CDR3 protein, CDR3 DNA. A D gene is named only where the DNA matches it firmly. Rows give clone size only sometimes, using once, few, many, or a class for an expanded clone.

TRBV7-9	TRBJ2-2	-	TRBD2	CASSPGTSGANTGELFF	TGTGCCAGCAGCCCCGGGACTAGCGGGGCGAACACCGGGGAGCTGTTTTTT
TRBV24-1	TRBJ1-5	few	-	CATSDPAQGNQPQHF	TGTGCCACCAGTGACCCCGCGCAGGGCAATCAGCCCCAGCATTTT
TRBV27	TRBJ2-7	once	-	CASSLSGRVYEQYF	TGTGCCAGCAGTTTATCAGGGCGGGTTTACGAGCAGTACTTC
TRBV29-1	TRBJ1-1	-	-	CSVETYMNTEAFF	TGCAGCGTTGAAACCTATATGAACACTGAAGCTTTCTTT
TRBV4-2	TRBJ1-5	-	TRBD1	CASSSTGGNQPQHF	TGTGCCAGCTCATCGACAGGGGGCAATCAGCCCCAGCATTTT
TRBV27	TRBJ2-7	-	TRBD2	CASSFSPPTSGVSYEQYF	TGTGCCAGCAGTTTCTCCCCCCCTACTAGCGGGGTATCCTACGAGCAGTACTTC
TRBV29-1	TRBJ2-3	few	TRBD1	CSVRDSVTQYF	TGCAGCGTACGGGACAGCGTTACGCAGTATTTT
TRBV27	TRBJ2-1	once	TRBD2	CASSLFGGGHYNAQFF	TGTGCCAGCAGTTTATTCGGCGGGGGGCATTACAATGCGCAGTTCTTC
TRBV2	TRBJ1-1	once	-	CASSGEVSNTEAFF	TGTGCCAGCAGTGGAGAGGTTTCGAACACTGAAGCTTTCTTT
TRBV18	TRBJ2-3	-	-	CASSPWGGTDTQYF	TGTGCCAGCTCACCTTGGGGGGGCACAGATACGCAGTATTTT
TRBV10-2	TRBJ1-6	-	TRBD1	CASSERRDRSNSPLHF	TGCGCCAGCAGTGAGAGGAGGGACAGGTCTAATTCACCCCTCCACTTT
TRBV5-1	TRBJ1-2	-	-	CASSLSKGLIYSNYGYTF	TGCGCCAGCAGCTTGTCCAAGGGGCTGATATATAGTAACTATGGCTACACCTTC
TRBV13	TRBJ2-3	once	-	CASRDYSTDTQYF	TGTGCCAGCAGAGACTATAGCACAGATACGCAGTATTTT
TRBV5-4	TRBJ2-1	-	-	CASSFTVPSEQFF	TGTGCCAGCAGCTTTACGGTCCCTAGTGAGCAGTTCTTC
TRBV6-2/TRBV6-3	TRBJ2-1	-	TRBD2	CASSYGVAGGENEQFF	TGTGCCAGCAGTTACGGAGTAGCGGGGGGGGAAAATGAGCAGTTCTTC
TRBV7-9	TRBJ1-4	-	-	CASSLGTPNEKLFF	TGTGCCAGCAGCTTAGGGACACCGAATGAAAAACTGTTTTTT
TRBV6-5	TRBJ2-7	-	-	CASSLTSDYPMGQYF	TGTGCCAGCAGCCTCACATCGGACTATCCGATGGGGCAGTACTTC
TRBV5-6	TRBJ2-7	-	-	CASSLPGALHEQYF	TGTGCCAGCAGCTTACCAGGGGCTCTCCACGAGCAGTACTTC
TRBV27	TRBJ2-2	-	-	CASSFQHPGVTGELFF	TGTGCCAGCAGTTTCCAACACCCAGGGGTGACCGGGGAGCTGTTTTTT
TRBV27	TRBJ1-1	-	TRBD1	CASRTGGAGAEAFF	TGTGCCAGCAGGACAGGGGGCGCGGGGGCTGAAGCTTTCTTT
TRBV5-4	TRBJ1-6	-	TRBD1	CASRRDRVDSPLHF	TGTGCCAGCAGAAGGGACAGGGTTGATTCACCCCTCCACTTT
TRBV29-1	TRBJ1-4	-	TRBD1	CSGQGNNEKLFF	TGCAGCGGACAGGGGAACAATGAAAAACTGTTTTTT
TRBV5-4	TRBJ1-4	-	TRBD1	CASSRGTVAEKLFF	TGTGCCAGCAGCAGAGGGACAGTTGCTGAAAAACTGTTTTTT
TRBV11-2	TRBJ1-4	-	-	CASSFRSTNEKLFF	TGTGCCAGCAGCTTCAGATCAACTAATGAAAAACTGTTTTTT
TRBV12-3/TRBV12-4	TRBJ2-1	-	-	CASTQEAYNEQFF	TGTGCCAGCACTCAGGAGGCCTACAATGAGCAGTTCTTC
TRBV5-4	TRBJ2-1	-	-	CASSTRGGDEQFF	TGTGCCAGCAGTACAAGGGGGGGTGATGAGCAGTTCTTC
TRBV6-5	TRBJ1-1	once	TRBD1	CASRATGVNTEAFF	TGTGCCAGCAGGGCGACAGGGGTTAACACTGAAGCTTTCTTT
TRBV19	TRBJ1-1	-	-	CASSMPAGETEAFF	TGTGCCAGTAGTATGCCGGCGGGAGAAACTGAAGCTTTCTTT
TRBV19	TRBJ2-7	-	TRBD1	CASRKQTGTGSSYEQYF	TGTGCCAGTAGGAAACAAACCGGGACAGGGAGCTCCTACGAGCAGTACTTC
TRBV30	TRBJ2-2	-	TRBD1	CAWNPDRAYTGELFF	TGTGCCTGGAACCCGGACAGGGCCTACACCGGGGAGCTGTTTTTT
TRBV12-3/TRBV12-4	TRBJ2-7	-	-	CASSLTEYEQYF	TGTGCCAGCAGTTTAACGGAGTACGAGCAGTACTTC
TRBV29-1	TRBJ1-1	-	-	CSVEKGGTEAFF	TGCAGCGTTGAAAAGGGAGGCACTGAAGCTTTCTTT
TRBV5-5	TRBJ2-7	-	-	CASSLFSVDYEQYF	TGTGCCAGCAGCTTGTTCAGTGTTGACTACGAGCAGTACTTC
TRBV3-1/TRBV3-2	TRBJ1-2	once	-	CASSLTGVANYGYTF	TGTGCCAGCAGCCTGACAGGAGTTGCTAACTATGGCTACACCTTC
TRBV6-5	TRBJ1-4	-	TRBD1	CASSYSGQFSGKLFF	TGTGCCAGCAGTTACTCGGGACAGTTTAGCGGAAAACTGTTTTTT
TRBV2	TRBJ2-2	-	TRBD1	CASSVRTGGGGELFF	TGTGCCAGCAGTGTCAGGACAGGGGGCGGCGGGGAGCTGTTTTTT
TRBV5-1	TRBJ1-6	-	TRBD1	CASSLRGQGENSPLHF	TGCGCCAGCAGCTTGAGGGGACAGGGGGAAAATTCACCCCTCCACTTT
TRBV7-2	TRBJ2-1	-	-	CASSSSRARNEQFF	TGTGCCAGCAGCTCGAGCAGGGCGAGGAATGAGCAGTTCTTC
TRBV7-9	TRBJ2-7	-	-	CASSLARGAGSYEQYF	TGTGCCAGCAGCTTAGCCCGGGGGGCGGGGTCCTACGAGCAGTACTTC
TRBV6-5	TRBJ1-4	-	TRBD1	CASSYNRGSGEKLFF	TGTGCCAGCAGTTACAACAGGGGAAGTGGGGAAAAACTGTTTTTT
TRBV19	TRBJ1-4	-	TRBD1	CASSSRQGREKLFF	TGTGCCAGTAGTTCCAGACAGGGAAGGGAAAAACTGTTTTTT
TRBV5-1	TRBJ2-7	-	-	CASSPFTETYEQYF	TGCGCCAGCAGCCCGTTCACAGAGACCTACGAGCAGTACTTC
TRBV20-1	TRBJ1-1	-	-	CSASRGHQNTEAFF	TGCAGTGCTAGTAGGGGCCACCAGAACACTGAAGCTTTCTTT
TRBV6-6	TRBJ2-3	-	TRBD2	CASSLLAADTQYF	TGTGCCAGCAGCCTACTAGCGGCAGATACGCAGTATTTT
TRBV5-4	TRBJ1-2	few	TRBD1	CASSLDRGYYGYTF	TGTGCCAGCAGCTTGGACAGGGGGTACTATGGCTACACCTTC
TRBV2	TRBJ2-2	-	TRBD2	CASSQRGGGTGELFF	TGTGCCAGCAGTCAGCGGGGGGGAGGCACCGGGGAGCTGTTTTTT
TRBV11-2	TRBJ2-2	once	-	CASSLDFGGLTTGELFF	TGTGCCAGCAGCTTAGATTTTGGGGGGTTGACGACCGGGGAGCTGTTTTTT
TRBV11-2	TRBJ2-3	once	-	CASSLGRGAGRTTDTQYF	TGTGCCAGCAGCTTAGGTCGTGGGGCGGGACGGACCACAGATACGCAGTATTTT
TRBV21-1	TRBJ2-1	-	-	CASSKATGKIPYNEQFF	TGTGCCAGCAGCAAAGCGACAGGGAAAATCCCCTACAATGAGCAGTTCTTC
TRBV12-3/TRBV12-4	TRBJ1-3	-	-	CASSPSGNTIYF	TGTGCCAGCAGCCCCTCGGGAAACACCATATATTTT
TRBV4-1	TRBJ2-1	-	-	CASSQNGVSSYNEQFF	TGCGCCAGCAGCCAAAACGGGGTGAGCTCCTACAATGAGCAGTTCTTC
TRBV5-4	TRBJ1-2	-	TRBD1	CASSYQGQGDGYTF	TGTGCCAGCAGCTACCAGGGCCAGGGGGATGGCTACACCTTC
TRBV6-5	TRBJ2-7	-	TRBD1	CASSRGQDDEQYF	TGTGCCAGCAGCAGAGGACAGGATGACGAGCAGTACTTC
TRBV5-1	TRBJ1-6	-	-	CASSLARGSVSPLHF	TGCGCCAGCAGCTTGGCCCGGGGATCGGTTTCACCCCTCCACTTT
TRBV4-1	TRBJ1-5	-	TRBD1	CASSPTGGINQPQHF	TGCGCCAGCAGCCCGACAGGGGGGATCAATCAGCCCCAGCATTTT
TRBV5-6	TRBJ1-3	-	-	CASSLRRISGNTIYF	TGTGCCAGCAGCTTGAGGAGAATCTCTGGAAACACCATATATTTT
TRBV7-9	TRBJ1-4	-	TRBD1	CASRTDRGGEKLFF	TGTGCCAGCAGAACCGACAGGGGAGGAGAAAAACTGTTTTTT
TRBV27	TRBJ1-2	-	-	CASSLYGYGYTF	TGTGCCAGCAGTTTATACGGCTATGGCTACACCTTC
TRBV9	TRBJ1-1	-	-	CASSVRGQPNTEAFF	TGTGCCAGCAGCGTAAGGGGTCAGCCGAACACTGAAGCTTTCTTT